A selection of T cell receptor beta chains follows, all from one sample in a study of CD8 T cells in ankylosing spondylitis. TCRdb analysed the 5' RACE reads with MiXCR anew, one entry per CDR3 protein. The top ten hold around 16% of the sample, which has around 390,000 distinct CDR3 sequences, 20% to 25% seen once. The specimen was blood, either unsorted or a sorted T cell fraction (not recorded which). The receptors here all came from a male donor with ankylosing spondylitis. The CDR3 runs from the conserved cysteine through the conserved F or W. Each record gives: D gene, clone size, V gene, J gene, CDR3 protein, CDR3 DNA. D genes are given only for firm matches. Clone size appears in some rows only: once, few, many, or a class for an expanded clone.

TRBD1	-	TRBV7-2	TRBJ1-2	CASSPHGTVETGYTF	TGTGCCAGCAGCCCCCACGGGACAGTCGAGACTGGCTACACCTTC
-	-	TRBV28	TRBJ2-1	CASSFQGPSYNEQFF	TGTGCCAGCAGTTTCCAAGGACCGAGTTACAATGAGCAGTTCTTC
TRBD1	-	TRBV7-2	TRBJ1-1	CASSPEQGANTEAFF	TGTGCCAGCAGCCCCGAACAGGGGGCGAACACTGAAGCTTTCTTT
TRBD2	-	TRBV7-9	TRBJ2-3	CASSLSASGRDTQYF	TGTGCCAGCAGCTTATCCGCTAGCGGTAGAGATACGCAGTATTTT
TRBD1	-	TRBV5-1	TRBJ2-1	CASSLVPGQVEYNEQFF	TGCGCCAGCAGCTTGGTGCCCGGACAGGTCGAATACAATGAGCAGTTCTTC
TRBD2	-	TRBV11-2	TRBJ2-1	CASSLYMGLHNEQFF	TGTGCCAGCAGCCTGTATATGGGACTACACAATGAGCAGTTCTTC
-	-	TRBV2	TRBJ1-6	CASREQGNSPLHF	TGTGCCAGCAGAGAACAGGGAAATTCACCCCTCCACTTT
TRBD2	many	TRBV28	TRBJ2-1	CASTPQGGSGRKIPYNEQFF	TGTGCCAGCACCCCTCAGGGGGGTAGCGGGAGAAAAATACCCTACAATGAGCAGTTCTTC
-	-	TRBV7-9	TRBJ2-7	CASSLEGNREQYF	TGTGCCAGCAGCTTAGAGGGTAACCGCGAGCAGTACTTC
-	few	TRBV20-1	TRBJ2-6	CSARDVLTRSETNVLTF	TGCAGTGCTAGAGATGTCCTAACCCGGTCTGAAACCAACGTCCTGACTTTC
TRBD2	few	TRBV10-3	TRBJ2-1	CAITPRLAENEQFF	TGTGCCATCACCCCACGACTAGCGGAAAATGAGCAGTTCTTC
TRBD1	few	TRBV5-1	TRBJ1-6	CASSSDRGNSPLHF	TGCGCCAGCAGCTCTGACAGGGGTAATTCACCCCTCCACTTT
-	-	TRBV7-8	TRBJ2-7	CASSFFLDEQYF	TGTGCCAGCAGCTTCTTCTTGGACGAGCAGTACTTC
-	-	TRBV11-3	TRBJ2-1	CASSPYGVYNEQFF	TGTGCCAGCAGCCCCTACGGAGTGTACAATGAGCAGTTCTTC
TRBD2	-	TRBV4-1	TRBJ2-2	CASSPLAVNTGELFF	TGCGCCAGCAGCCCACTAGCGGTGAACACCGGGGAGCTGTTTTTT
-	many	TRBV9	TRBJ1-2	CASSVAQAGEGYGYTF	TGTGCCAGCAGCGTAGCTCAGGCCGGCGAGGGGTATGGCTACACCTTC
-	-	TRBV20-1	TRBJ2-3	CSAPRVVDTDTQYF	TGCAGTGCCCCCCGGGTGGTTGACACAGATACGCAGTATTTT
-	few	TRBV12-3/TRBV12-4	TRBJ1-4	CASSLGRQNNEKLFF	TGTGCCAGCAGTTTAGGTCGACAGAATAATGAAAAACTGTTTTTT
-	few	TRBV6-5	TRBJ1-1	CASSYSIRPNTEAFF	TGTGCCAGCAGTTACTCGATTCGACCGAACACTGAAGCTTTCTTT
TRBD2	few	TRBV7-9	TRBJ2-7	CASSLGGRASEQYF	TGTGCCAGCAGCTTAGGGGGGAGGGCCTCCGAGCAGTACTTC
TRBD2	many	TRBV12-3/TRBV12-4	TRBJ2-1	CASSVMTSLVREQFF	TGTGCCAGCAGTGTCATGACTAGCCTGGTGAGGGAGCAGTTCTTC
-	few	TRBV6-1	TRBJ1-1	CASTQGGGTEAFF	TGTGCCAGCACCCAAGGAGGGGGCACTGAAGCTTTCTTT
TRBD1	few	TRBV7-2	TRBJ2-7	CASSSTGTGPYEQYF	TGTGCCAGCAGCTCAACCGGGACAGGACCCTACGAGCAGTACTTC
-	once	TRBV2	TRBJ2-5	CASSGSGRETQYF	TGTGCCAGCAGTGGGTCGGGGCGAGAGACCCAGTACTTC
-	many	TRBV27	TRBJ2-7	CASSFGGAGAGEQYF	TGTGCCAGCAGTTTTGGGGGAGCCGGCGCGGGCGAGCAGTACTTC
-	few	TRBV5-1	TRBJ1-1	CASSLVSGAAFF	TGCGCCAGCAGCTTGGTGTCCGGGGCGGCTTTCTTT
-	-	TRBV19	TRBJ2-3	CASSIAEGPADTQYF	TGTGCCAGTAGTATTGCGGAGGGCCCCGCAGATACGCAGTATTTT
-	-	TRBV20-1	TRBJ2-1	CSAQAVQGWNEQFF	TGCAGTGCTCAAGCTGTACAGGGATGGAATGAGCAGTTCTTC
TRBD1	few	TRBV5-4	TRBJ2-1	CASSHGQGGSYNEQFF	TGTGCCAGCAGCCACGGACAGGGCGGGTCCTACAATGAGCAGTTCTTC
TRBD1	-	TRBV6-1	TRBJ1-6	CASSPPGQGNPPLHF	TGTGCCAGCAGTCCCCCGGGACAGGGCAATCCACCCCTCCACTTT
TRBD1	-	TRBV20-1	TRBJ2-5	CSPGQGNTETQYF	TGCAGTCCGGGACAGGGGAATACAGAGACCCAGTACTTC
-	-	TRBV25-1	TRBJ2-7	CASSPYPGAYEQYF	TGTGCCAGCAGTCCTTACCCGGGAGCCTACGAGCAGTACTTC
-	-	TRBV21-1	TRBJ2-2	CASSNGGQGATGELFF	TGTGCCAGCAGCAACGGCGGACAGGGGGCAACCGGGGAGCTGTTTTTT
TRBD2	few	TRBV6-5	TRBJ2-7	CASSSRGSSRYEQYF	TGTGCCAGCAGTTCTCGCGGGAGTTCCCGTTACGAGCAGTACTTC
-	-	TRBV7-3	TRBJ2-2	CASSSNTNTGELFF	TGTGCCAGCAGCTCGAACACGAACACCGGGGAGCTGTTTTTT
-	-	TRBV18	TRBJ1-5	CASSPPAGVDQPQHF	TGTGCCAGCTCACCACCAGCAGGAGTGGATCAGCCCCAGCATTTT
TRBD2	-	TRBV18	TRBJ2-7	CASSPGLGVYEQYF	TGTGCCAGCTCACCGGGACTAGGGGTCTACGAGCAGTACTTC
-	-	TRBV12-3/TRBV12-4	TRBJ2-7	CASRQSFGTAYEQYF	TGTGCCAGCAGGCAATCGTTTGGGACGGCCTACGAGCAGTACTTC
-	few	TRBV20-1	TRBJ2-7	CSAREESGGYEQYF	TGCAGTGCTAGAGAGGAGTCCGGGGGCTACGAGCAGTACTTC
-	few	TRBV15	TRBJ2-5	CATSRAGSQETQYF	TGTGCCACCAGCAGAGCCGGCAGCCAAGAGACCCAGTACTTC
TRBD1	few	TRBV23-1	TRBJ1-2	CASSQTGQGARNYGYTF	TGCGCCAGCAGTCAGACGGGACAGGGGGCGAGGAACTATGGCTACACCTTC
TRBD2	-	TRBV20-1	TRBJ2-1	CSAQGGGRYNEQFF	TGCAGTGCCCAGGGTGGCGGGAGGTACAATGAGCAGTTCTTC
-	many	TRBV3-1	TRBJ2-5	CASSQDPQGETQYF	TGTGCCAGCAGCCAAGATCCGCAGGGGGAGACCCAGTACTTC
TRBD1	-	TRBV28	TRBJ2-7	CASRLGQGAIYEQYF	TGTGCCAGCAGGCTAGGACAGGGGGCGATCTACGAGCAGTACTTC
TRBD1	-	TRBV12-3/TRBV12-4	TRBJ1-4	CASSLGGQGDFEKLFF	TGTGCCAGCAGTTTGGGTGGGCAGGGGGATTTTGAAAAACTGTTTTTT
TRBD1	many	TRBV7-7	TRBJ1-5	CASSPDRDQPQHF	TGTGCCAGCAGCCCGGACAGGGATCAGCCCCAGCATTTT
-	few	TRBV20-1	TRBJ2-7	CSASLGVSQYEQYF	TGCAGTGCTAGCCTCGGGGTTAGTCAGTACGAGCAGTACTTC
-	few	TRBV6-5	TRBJ2-7	CASSYSGTLYEQYF	TGTGCCAGCAGTTACTCCGGGACCCTATACGAGCAGTACTTC